This T cell receptor beta chain was identified during a study of Graves' ophthalmopathy and Graves' hyperthyroidism. Isolation of PBMCs was performed using around 9.5 ml of fresh peripheral blood. RNA transcripts yielded amplified TCR beta CDR3 regions. The workflow started with a first-round RT-PCR run with HTBI primers and then moved on to a second-round multiplex PCR. One entry per CDR3 protein, called by TCRdb with MiXCR from the multiplex PCR reads. The table includes roughly 500,000 distinct CDR3 sequences, 14% detected once. This clonotype was seen a handful of times. CDR1 LGHDT and CDR2 YNNKEL come from the germline V gene (reference sequence). The CDR3 consists of 14 residues. The V and J ends lost 2 bases and 7 bases respectively, with 15 bases between them.

The V and J genes are TRBV3-1 and TRBJ2-7; no clear D. The source of this sequence is a young woman with Graves' ophthalmopathy. The sample comprised blood. In DNA form, the CDR3 reads TGTGCCAGCAGCCAATGGGTAGATCCTCGGGAGCAGTACTTC. As protein: CASSQWVDPREQYF.